Below are 15 T cell receptor beta chains sequenced from a single sample in a study of blood T cells in healthy people across ages. Combining a sample-barcoded 5' primer with a J-beta primer mix, a second PCR ran for roughly 6 to 12 cycles. TCRdb re-called the 5' RACE reads through MiXCR, storing one row per CDR3 protein. In the table there are approximately 880,000 distinct CDR3 sequences, around 48% of which are singletons. The sequenced material came from blood. Receptors originate from a young man in good health.

This clonotype has more than one count but fewer than ten. CDR3 DNA: TGTGCCAGCAGTTTAGCCGGGGGCCTCGAGCAGTACTTC. Protein product: CASSLAGGLEQYF. The rearrangement uses TRBV12-3 or TRBV12-4 and TRBJ2-1; D could derive from TRBD1 or TRBD2 (6 bases each). The assigned J gene may be wrong: the sequence end matches TRBJ2-7 better. This CDR3 contains 13 residues.

The chain links TRBV28 to TRBJ2-1; 13 bases line up with TRBD2. Germline assignment: CDR1 MDHEN and CDR2 SYDVKM. The CDR3 has 19 residues. Unmatched junction bases numbered 17, after V lost 5 bases and J lost 7 bases. CDR3 sequence reads: CASSQLPGLAGPRGNEQFF. The CDR3 DNA reads as TGTGCCAGCAGTCAGCTACCGGGACTAGCGGGGCCCAGGGGGAATGAGCAGTTCTTC.

This clonotype was recorded a few times. The gene calls are TRBV6-6 and TRBJ1-4; no firm D call. The CDR3 has 15 residues. The V gene's germline CDR1 is MNHNY and CDR2 SVGAGI (reference sequence). V was cut by 6 bases and J by 0 bases, with 11 bases left in between. CDR3 amino acids: CASSYTPATNEKLFF. DNA for the CDR3: TGTGCCAGCAGCTACACGCCGGCAACTAATGAAAAACTGTTTTTT.

The CDR3 DNA follows: TGTGCCAGCAGCCAAGGCCGACAGGGACGAGAGACCCAGTACTTC. As protein: CASSQGRQGRETQYF. V usage is TRBV3-1 and J usage is TRBJ2-5, with 7 positions matching TRBD1. Germline V gene data show CDR1 as LGHDT and CDR2 as YNNKEL (reference sequence). J was trimmed by 4 bases and V by 1 base; bases with no gene match: 6. This CDR3 has 15 amino acids.

The rearrangement joins TRBV7-2 to TRBJ2-6; D is uncertain. In germline, CDR1 is SGHTA, CDR2 FQGNSA. The V and J ends lost 2 bases and 0 bases respectively, with 5 bases between them. CDR3 length: 15 amino acids. CDR3 in amino acids: CASSLPHSGANVLTF. Written as DNA, the CDR3 is TGTGCCAGCAGCTTACCGCACTCTGGGGCCAACGTCCTGACTTTC.

The chain employs TRBV11-2 and TRBJ2-5; the D gene is possibly TRBD2 (6 bases). Per the germline V gene, CDR1 is SGHAT and CDR2 is FQNNGV. The CDR3 contains 15 residues. Trimming removed 5 bases at V and 1 base at J, with 14 bases between. The CDR3 DNA follows: TGTGCCAGCAGCGTTACCGGGACTCCCCAAGAGACCCAGTACTTC. Residues: CASSVTGTPQETQYF.

This clonotype was observed a handful of times. This rearrangement joins TRBV11-1 to TRBJ2-1; no clear D. Per the germline V gene, CDR1 is SGHAT and CDR2 is FQDESV (reference sequence). V was clipped by 3 bases and J by 1 base, with 10 bases between them. This CDR3 is built from 15 residues. This chain's CDR3 is CASSFESGSYNEQFF. CDR3 nucleotide sequence: TGTGCCAGCAGCTTTGAGAGTGGGTCCTACAATGAGCAGTTCTTC.

Only a few counts were recorded for this clonotype. V is TRBV3-1 and J is TRBJ2-6; 7 bases are a match to TRBD1. The trim removed 0 bases at V and 4 bases at J, leaving 9 bases unmatched. In germline, CDR1 is LGHDT, CDR2 YNNKEL (reference sequence). CDR3 length: 18 residues. CDR3 residues: CASSQEETGSRGANVLTF. The CDR3 bases are TGTGCCAGCAGCCAAGAAGAGACAGGGAGTAGGGGGGCCAACGTCCTGACTTTC.

This clonotype was counted between two and nine times. The chain recombines TRBV25-1 with TRBJ2-1, with TRBD2 matching 9 bases. Trimming removed 1 base from V and 7 bases from J; junction bases left unmatched: 5. The CDR3 runs to 15 residues. Germline lookup yields CDR1 MGHDK and CDR2 SYGVNS. DNA for the CDR3: TGTGCCAGCAGTGAATCCCGAGCGGGGGGAAATGAGCAGTTCTTC. Protein sequence: CASSESRAGGNEQFF.

This clonotype has more than one count but fewer than ten. V usage is TRBV5-1 and J usage is TRBJ2-1; possible D gene TRBD1, 5 bases. This CDR3 region has 16 residues. CDR1 and CDR2 from the germline V gene are SGHRS and YFSETQ. The V end lost 1 base, the J end lost 2 bases, and 13 bases lay between the germline ends. CDR3 sequence reads: CASSLLGREPYNEQFF. The CDR3 DNA reads TGCGCCAGCAGCTTGTTGGGCAGGGAACCCTACAATGAGCAGTTCTTC.

The chain has TRBV11-2 and TRBJ2-5; D is ambiguous. This CDR3 has 15 amino acids. Germline V gives CDR1 SGHAT, CDR2 FQNNGV. The CDR3 coding sequence is TGTGTCAACAGAGGTGTAGCCGCTCACCAAGAGACCCAGTACTTC. Protein product: CVNRGVAAHQETQYF.

The chain links TRBV20-1 to TRBJ2-3; 9 positions agree with TRBD1. The length of the CDR3 is 12 residues. CDR1 is DFQATT, CDR2 SNEGSKA, per germline (reference sequence). CDR3 region: CSPGQGSDTQYF. CDR3 coding DNA: TGCAGCCCGGGACAGGGTTCAGATACGCAGTATTTT.

The chain has TRBV11-2 and TRBJ1-2; 7 bases agree with TRBD1. V lost 5 bases and J lost 6; bases outside the gene matches: 9. Germline V gene lookup returns CDR1 SGHAT and CDR2 FQNNGV. The CDR3 is 14 amino acids. CDR3 DNA: TGTGCCAGCAGCCCCGCAGGGGGTGCGAATGGCTACACCTTC. This gives the protein CASSPAGGANGYTF.

On this clonotype itself: The junction shows a germline mismatch at one end, possibly a read error. This sequence joins TRBV7-2 and TRBJ2-2; 14 positions agree with TRBD2. Per germline, CDR1 SGHTA and CDR2 FQGNSA. The length of the CDR3 is 19 residues. Here the CDR3 reads CAGSLARTSGGLNAGELFF. CDR3 sequence (DNA): TGTGCCGGCAGCTTAGCGCGGACTAGCGGGGGGCTAAATGCGGGGGAGCTGTTTTTT.

CDR3 coding DNA: TGTGCCAGCAGTGTAATGGGAAGGGGACCCCTCCACTTT. Residues: CASSVMGRGPLHF. V and J are TRBV28 and TRBJ1-6; D might be TRBD1 (5 bases). The CDR3 totals 13 residues. Trimming took off 5 bases at V and 12 bases at J, with 14 bases between the two ends. CDR1 is MDHEN, CDR2 SYDVKM, per germline.